One and the same sample provided the 29 T cell receptor beta chains below, sequenced in a study of metastatic and nonmetastatic thyroid tumors. Patients were all untreated before their thyroid surgery. With MiXCR, TCRdb called clones anew from the PCR reads. The repertoire consists of roughly 20,000 clones, with 34% occurring once and the leading ten covering about 9.1%. Sequenced sample: tumor tissue. The receptors derive from a male donor with papillary thyroid cancer or a benign thyroid nodule (not recorded which). Some clones in this sample may be carry-over from other donors' samples.

This clone was found many times. The junction departs from the called germline gene at one end, perhaps through a read error. The sample has other DNA sequences that encode this CDR3 too. This chain connects TRBV20-1 to TRBJ1-1, with TRBD1 identical over 8 bases. In germline, CDR1 is DFQATT, CDR2 SNEGSKA (reference sequence). The CDR3 has 14 amino acids. The CDR3 region has the DNA TGCAGTGCTAGAGATAAGGGGACAGGTCCTGAGGCTTTCTTT. Amino acids: CSARDKGTGPEAFF.

The chain joins TRBV11-1 to TRBJ1-6, with D possibly being TRBD1 (5 bases). The CDR3 has 16 amino acids. Germline V gene sequence: CDR1 SGHAT, CDR2 FQDESV (reference sequence). The V end was cut by 3 bases, the J end by 5 bases, with 14 bases between. CDR3 amino acids: CASSFPRGQDNSPLHF. Written as DNA, the CDR3 is TGTGCCAGCAGCTTCCCCCGTGGACAAGATAATTCACCCCTCCACTTT. The full variable domain, rest sourced from reference TRBV11-1 and TRBJ1-6, is EAEVAQSPRYKITEKSQAVAFWCDPISGHATLYWYRQILGQGPELLVQFQDESVVDDSQLPKDRFSAERLKGVDSTLKIQPAELGDSAMYLCASSFPRGQDNSPLHFGNGTRLTVT.

This sequence joins TRBV14 and TRBJ1-2; 7 bases are shared with TRBD1. Germline CDR1 reads SGHDN; CDR2 reads FVKESK. With V trimmed by 4 bases and J by 3 bases, 2 bases remained unmatched. The CDR3 length is 13 residues. The DNA of the CDR3 is TGTGCCAGCAGCCTGACAGGGTACTATGGCTACACCTTC. Encoded protein: CASSLTGYYGYTF.

In DNA form, the CDR3 reads TGCGCCAGCAGCCAACGGCAGGGGACAACCTACGAGCAGTACTTC. Its protein product is CASSQRQGTTYEQYF. The J gene is TRBJ2-7, the V gene TRBV5-1, with a possible D match to TRBD1 (6 bases). The CDR3 consists of 15 residues. Germline V gene lookup returns CDR1 SGHRS and CDR2 YFSETQ. Trimming took 4 bases from V and 2 from J, leaving 16 bases between them. Using reference TRBV5-1 and TRBJ2-7 for the parts outside the CDR3, the full variable domain is KAGVTQTPRYLIKTRGQQVTLSCSPISGHRSVSWYQQTPGQGLQFLFEYFSETQRNKGNFPGRFSGRQFSNSRSEMNVSTLELGDSALYLCASSQRQGTTYEQYFGPGTRLTVT.

This clone is labeled as medium-sized. Other nucleotide sequences from this sample produce the same CDR3. The genes are TRBV2 and TRBJ1-2; no clear D. Germline values: CDR1 SNHLY, CDR2 FYNNEI. The CDR3 loop spans 15 amino acids. Trimming took off 0 bases at V and 8 bases at J, with 16 bases between the two ends. This CDR3 is CASSEAQKGVGGYTF. DNA of the CDR3: TGTGCCAGCAGTGAAGCTCAAAAGGGAGTTGGGGGCTACACCTTC.

In this sample, this clone turned up a few times. This chain joins TRBV6-1 and TRBJ2-7; TRBD1 or TRBD2 may be the D gene (6 bases each). Germline V gives CDR1 MNHNS, CDR2 SASEGT. This CDR3 spans 13 amino acids. V lost 6 bases and J lost 4, with 13 bases in between. The CDR3 region has the DNA TGTGCCAGCAGGGGGGGCGCTACTTACGAGCAGTACTTC. As protein: CASRGGATYEQYF.

This clone has more than one count but fewer than ten. The chain has TRBV2 and TRBJ1-2; 9 bases agree with TRBD1. Germline trimming cut 6 bases from V and 2 bases from J; bases unmatched to any gene: 7. CDR3 length: 15 residues. In germline, CDR1 is SNHLY, CDR2 FYNNEI. The CDR3 bases are TGTGCCAGCAGCGAGGGACAGGGATGGAACTATGGCTACACCTTC. Translation gives CASSEGQGWNYGYTF.

This clone was counted at least ten times. J is TRBJ2-3 and V is TRBV15; no clear D gene. The germline V and J ends were trimmed by 0 bases and 2 bases, with 12 bases remaining between them. The CDR3 consists of 16 residues. Germline V lookup: CDR1 LNHNV, CDR2 YYDKDF (reference sequence). CDR3 nucleotide sequence: TGTGCCACCAGCAGAGATAATTGGGGAACCACAGATACGCAGTATTTT. This translates into CATSRDNWGTTDTQYF.

A note on this clone: At one boundary the junction diverges from the germline segment, which might be a read error. V and J are TRBV11-2 and TRBJ2-7; 11 bases fit TRBD1. Germline V gives CDR1 SGHAT, CDR2 FQNNGV. The CDR3 is made up of 13 amino acids. The CDR3 is CASILGQGAEQYF. Here the CDR3 DNA reads TGTGCCAGCATCTTAGGACAGGGGGCCGAGCAGTACTTC.

Worth noting for this clone: The same CDR3 arises from other DNA sequences in this sample as well. The rearrangement uses TRBV5-1 and TRBJ2-7, with TRBD2 matching over 10 bases. Germline loops: CDR1 SGHRS, CDR2 YFSETQ. The ends lost 4 bases at V and 4 bases at J; junction bases unmatched: 5. The CDR3 is 14 amino acids. CDR3 residues: CASSLASGRYEQYF. In DNA, the CDR3 is TGCGCCAGCAGCCTTGCTAGCGGGAGATACGAGCAGTACTTC.

The sample holds a few counts of this clone. This sequence may be a read error, since a much larger clone differs from it by one base. CDR3 amino acids: CSAIKGQVNQPQHF. The CDR3 bases are TGCAGTGCTATAAAGGGGCAGGTAAATCAGCCCCAGCATTTT. V usage is TRBV20-1 and J usage is TRBJ1-5; TRBD1 might be the D (5 bases). The CDR3 totals 14 residues. Germline values: CDR1 DFQATT, CDR2 SNEGSKA (reference sequence). Trimming took off 4 bases at V and 4 bases at J, with 14 bases between the two ends.

The V and J genes are TRBV30 and TRBJ2-3; TRBD2 aligns across 12 bases. Germline assignment: CDR1 GTSNPN and CDR2 SVGIG (reference sequence). This CDR3 is built from 17 residues. The J segment lost 2 bases and the V segment lost 0 bases, leaving 6 bases of the junction unmatched. The CDR3 protein is CAWSVLRTSGITDTQYF. The CDR3 bases are TGTGCCTGGAGTGTTCTGAGGACTAGCGGGATCACAGATACGCAGTATTTT.

This clone was seen many times. The chain is built from TRBV6-6 and TRBJ2-1, with 7 bases that match TRBD2. Losses at the gene ends were 6 bases for V and 4 bases for J; bases not matched to a gene: 21. Germline CDR1 and CDR2: MNHNY and SVGAGI (reference sequence). CDR3 length: 19 residues. The CDR3 DNA follows: TGTGCCAGCAGAACCGACCCAATACTAGGTCGGGGGGAGTACAATGAGCAGTTCTTC. Encoded protein: CASRTDPILGRGEYNEQFF.

The gene calls are TRBV6-1 and TRBJ2-7; TRBD1 agrees at 10 bases. Per germline, CDR1 MNHNS and CDR2 SASEGT. V shed 1 base and J 8 bases; nucleotides not matched to a gene: 8. CDR3 length: 15 amino acids. CDR3 sequence reads: CASSEGTGGRYKQYF. CDR3 DNA: TGTGCCAGCAGTGAAGGGACAGGGGGACGATATAAGCAGTACTTC.

This clone was seen a few times. The chain uses TRBV30 and TRBJ1-1; D uncertain. This CDR3 has 14 residues. Germline values: CDR1 GTSNPN, CDR2 SVGIG (reference sequence). Deletions cut 1 base from V and 0 bases from J, with 9 bases between. The CDR3 spells CAWSGLLLNTEAFF. CDR3 in DNA: TGTGCCTGGAGTGGGTTATTACTGAACACTGAAGCTTTCTTT.

For this clone: A much larger clone lies one base from this, so it may be a read error. The rearrangement joins TRBV19 to TRBJ2-5, with D hard to call. The CDR3 extends over 13 amino acids. The germline V gene encodes CDR1 LNHDA and CDR2 SQIVND (reference sequence). V lost 8 bases to trimming and J lost 5 bases, with 15 bases between them. The CDR3 region is CASGSHVGETQYF. The DNA of the CDR3 is TGTGCCAGTGGTTCACACGTCGGGGAGACCCAGTACTTC.

This clone was seen more than once but under ten times. The chain employs TRBV7-9 and TRBJ1-1; D is unclear. Looked up from germline, CDR1 is SEHNR and CDR2 is FQNEAQ (reference sequence). The CDR3 loop spans 11 amino acids. Trimming stripped 7 bases from V and 0 bases from J, with 3 bases between. CDR3 region: CASMLNTEAFF. Here the CDR3 DNA reads TGTGCCAGCATGCTGAACACTGAAGCTTTCTTT.

This clone was detected ten times or more. The chain has TRBV30 and TRBJ1-6; TRBD1 matches at 8 bases. Trimming took 0 bases from V and 10 from J; bases not matched to a gene: 5. Germline V gene data show CDR1 as GTSNPN and CDR2 as SVGIG (reference sequence). There are 14 residues in the CDR3. CDR3 sequence (DNA): TGTGCCTGGAGTGTAGCAGGGGGCGGATCACCCCTCCACTTT. Protein sequence: CAWSVAGGGSPLHF.

The chain couples TRBV11-1 to TRBJ2-3, with 7 bases that match TRBD2. The CDR3 spans 16 residues. The ends lost 1 base at V and 6 bases at J; junction bases unmatched: 10. The germline CDR1 and CDR2 sequences are SGHAT and FQDESV (reference sequence). The CDR3 region has the DNA TGTGCCAGCAGCTTAGGGCTAGCGGTAGTCGTTGATACGCAGTATTTT. Protein product: CASSLGLAVVVDTQYF.

This clone was counted at least ten times. V and J are TRBV4-2 and TRBJ2-5, with D perhaps given as TRBD1 or TRBD2 (5 bases each). Germline CDR1 LGHNA, CDR2 YNFKEQ. The V gene lost 5 bases and the J gene lost 1 base, with 8 bases spanning the gap. The CDR3 sequence is 13 residues long. The CDR3 is CASSGTRQETQYF. The CDR3 DNA reads as TGTGCCAGCAGCGGGACCCGCCAAGAGACCCAGTACTTC.

By its share, this clone is medium-sized. The chain carries TRBV7-2 and TRBJ2-7, with 10 bases fitting TRBD2. This CDR3 spans 14 amino acids. Germline assignment: CDR1 SGHTA and CDR2 FQGNSA. V lost 4 bases, J lost 12 bases, and 12 bases stayed unmatched. CDR3 sequence: CASSSIAGGTEWYF. CDR3 nucleotide sequence: TGTGCCAGCAGCTCCATAGCGGGAGGAACTGAGTGGTACTTC.

CDR3: CASSPRGAGYPNPPTSYNEQFF. The DNA for the CDR3 is TGTGCCAGCTCACCGAGAGGAGCGGGATACCCAAACCCGCCAACTTCCTACAATGAGCAGTTCTTC. The chain carries TRBV18 and TRBJ2-1; 7 bases match TRBD2. In germline, CDR1 is KGHSH, CDR2 LQKENI. CDR3 size: 22 residues. The trim removed 3 bases at V and 1 base at J, leaving 24 bases unmatched. Together with reference TRBV18 and TRBJ2-1, the CDR3 gives the full variable domain: NAGVMQNPRHLVRRRGQEARLRCSPMKGHSHVYWYRQLPEEGLKFMVYLQKENIIDESGMPKERFSAEFPKEGPSILRIQQVVRGDSAAYFCASSPRGAGYPNPPTSYNEQFFGPGTRLTVL.

The V call is TRBV20-1, the J call TRBJ2-7, with 10 bases matching TRBD1. The CDR3 totals 14 residues. Unmatched junction bases numbered 7, after V lost 6 bases and J lost 2 bases. Germline CDR1 and CDR2: DFQATT and SNEGSKA (reference sequence). CDR3 in amino acids: CSAAEGQGAYEQYF. The CDR3 nucleotides read TGCAGTGCAGCCGAAGGACAGGGGGCCTACGAGCAGTACTTC.

This clone is classed as medium-sized. V gene TRBV28 combines with J gene TRBJ2-7; TRBD2 matches at 12 bases. Germline values: CDR1 MDHEN, CDR2 SYDVKM. The CDR3 contains 15 residues. The V and J ends lost 5 bases and 1 base, in that order; junction bases with no gene match: 3. The CDR3 loop reads CASSPGTSGSYEQYF. For the CDR3, the DNA is TGTGCCAGCAGTCCAGGGACTAGCGGGTCCTACGAGCAGTACTTC.

Many counts were recorded for this clone. Other DNA sequences of this sample code for an identical CDR3. This sequence joins TRBV7-8 and TRBJ2-5; possibly TRBD2 for D (5 bases). This CDR3 contains 15 residues. Trimming shortened V by 5 bases and J by 5 bases, and 18 bases separated the two germline ends. Looked up from germline, CDR1 is SGHVS and CDR2 is FQNEAQ. CDR3 sequence: CASSPQLGSGETQYF. CDR3 bases: TGTGCCAGCAGCCCCCAGTTGGGGAGTGGGGAGACCCAGTACTTC.

In this sample, this clone turned up a few times. V gene TRBV10-2 combines with J gene TRBJ2-7; D ambiguous. Between the trimmed V and J ends, which lost 2 bases and 5 bases, there was a span of 10 bases. Germline CDR1 reads WSHSY; CDR2 reads SAAADI. The CDR3 totals 13 residues. CDR3 DNA sequence: TGCGCCAGCAGTGAGAAGGAACACGACGAGCAGTACTTC. This codes for CASSEKEHDEQYF.

This clone was recorded a few times. The chain combines TRBV28 with TRBJ1-2, with D possibly TRBD1 on 5 matching bases. Deletions cut 7 bases from V and 0 bases from J, with 15 bases between. Germline V lookup: CDR1 MDHEN, CDR2 SYDVKM. The CDR3 spans 15 residues. DNA of the CDR3: TGTGCCAGCACGTGGGGCAGCCTCGCTAACTATGGCTACACCTTC. The encoded protein is CASTWGSLANYGYTF.

This clone was picked up a small number of times. Other DNA variants within this sample encode the same CDR3. This chain joins TRBV11-2 and TRBJ2-1, with 15 positions matching TRBD2. CDR1 is SGHAT and CDR2 is FQNNGV in the germline V gene. V gave up 0 bases and J gave up 10 bases; unmatched junction bases: 7. CDR3 length equals 17 residues. For the CDR3, the DNA is TGTGCCAGCAGCTTAGATGGTGGACTAGCGGGAGGGGGGGAGCAGTTCTTC. Residues: CASSLDGGLAGGGEQFF.

In DNA form, the CDR3 reads TGTGCCAGCTCGTGGGAGGGACAGGGAATCTGGGAGGAGTTCTTC. Its protein is CASSWEGQGIWEEFF. V usage is TRBV12-3 or TRBV12-4 and J usage is TRBJ2-1; 9 bases are shared with TRBD1. The CDR3 loop spans 15 amino acids. V lost 8 bases to trimming and J lost 14 bases; unmatched junction nucleotides: 19.